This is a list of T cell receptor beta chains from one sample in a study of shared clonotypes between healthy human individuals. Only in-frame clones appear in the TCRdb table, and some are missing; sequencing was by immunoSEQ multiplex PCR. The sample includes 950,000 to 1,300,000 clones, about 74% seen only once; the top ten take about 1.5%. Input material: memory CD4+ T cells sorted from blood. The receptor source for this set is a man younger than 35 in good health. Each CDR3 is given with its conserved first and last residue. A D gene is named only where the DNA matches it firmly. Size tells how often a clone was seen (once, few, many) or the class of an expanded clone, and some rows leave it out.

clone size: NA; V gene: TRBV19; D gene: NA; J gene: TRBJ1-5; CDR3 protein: CASSIGRTIDQPQHF; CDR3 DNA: TGTGCCAGTAGTATAGGGCGGACAATAGATCAGCCCCAGCATTTT
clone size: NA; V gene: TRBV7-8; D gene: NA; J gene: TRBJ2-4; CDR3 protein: CASSSLLQGAKNIQYF; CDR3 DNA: TGTGCCAGCAGCTCCCTACTACAGGGAGCCAAAAACATTCAGTACTTC
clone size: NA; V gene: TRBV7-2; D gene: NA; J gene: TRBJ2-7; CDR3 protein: CASSFPGWDTLSYEQYF; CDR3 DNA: TGTGCCAGCAGCTTCCCCGGGTGGGACACCCTCTCCTACGAGCAGTACTTC
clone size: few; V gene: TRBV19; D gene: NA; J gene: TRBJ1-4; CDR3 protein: CASSMANRATNEKLFF; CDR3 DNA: TGTGCCAGTAGTATGGCTAACAGGGCAACTAATGAAAAACTGTTTTTT
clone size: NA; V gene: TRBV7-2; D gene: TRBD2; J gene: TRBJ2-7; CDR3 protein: CASSLSSGGRNSEQYF; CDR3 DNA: TGTGCCAGCAGCTTGTCTAGCGGGGGCCGCAACAGCGAGCAGTACTTC
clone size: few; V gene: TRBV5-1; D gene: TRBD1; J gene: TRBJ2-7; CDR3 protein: CASSYGTGIGYEQYF; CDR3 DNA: TGCGCCAGCAGCTATGGGACAGGGATTGGCTACGAGCAGTACTTC
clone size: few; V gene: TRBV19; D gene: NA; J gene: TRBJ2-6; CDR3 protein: CASSNQHQKTGANVLTF; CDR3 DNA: TGTGCCAGTAGCAACCAACACCAGAAAACTGGGGCCAACGTCCTGACTTTC
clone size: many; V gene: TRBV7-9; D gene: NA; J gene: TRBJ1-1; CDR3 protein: CASSLDMNTEAFF; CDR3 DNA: TGTGCCAGCAGCTTAGATATGAACACTGAAGCTTTCTTT
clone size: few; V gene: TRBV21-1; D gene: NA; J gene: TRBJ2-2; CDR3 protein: CASSKFRGLFTGELFF; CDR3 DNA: TGTGCCAGCAGCAAATTCAGGGGACTCTTCACCGGGGAGCTGTTTTTT
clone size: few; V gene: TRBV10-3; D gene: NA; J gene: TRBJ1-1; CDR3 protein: CAISRSDLNTEAFF; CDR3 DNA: TGTGCCATCAGCCGATCCGATCTGAACACTGAAGCTTTCTTT
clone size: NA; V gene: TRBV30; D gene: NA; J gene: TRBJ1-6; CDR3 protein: CAWATGGDSPLHF; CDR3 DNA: TGTGCCTGGGCAACTGGGGGGGATTCACCCCTCCACTTT
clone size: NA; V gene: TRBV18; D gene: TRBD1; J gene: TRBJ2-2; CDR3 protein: CASSKQGSAGELFF; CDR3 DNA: TGTGCCAGCTCAAAACAGGGGAGCGCCGGGGAGCTGTTTTTT
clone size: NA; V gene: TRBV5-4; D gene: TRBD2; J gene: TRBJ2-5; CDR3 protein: CASSFTGGGETQYF; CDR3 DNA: TGTGCCAGCAGCTTCACGGGGGGAGGTGAGACCCAGTACTTC
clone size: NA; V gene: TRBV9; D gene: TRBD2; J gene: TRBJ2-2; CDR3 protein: CASRASGLTGELFF; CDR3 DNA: TGTGCCAGCAGAGCTAGCGGACTCACCGGGGAGCTGTTTTTT
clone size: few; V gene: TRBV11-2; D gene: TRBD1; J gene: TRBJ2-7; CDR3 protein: CASSLGGTGSYEQYF; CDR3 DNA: TGTGCCAGCAGCTTAGGTGGGACAGGCTCCTACGAGCAGTACTTC
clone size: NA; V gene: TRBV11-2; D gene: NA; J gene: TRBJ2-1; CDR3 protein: CASSLKAAGMVEQFF; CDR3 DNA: TGTGCCAGCAGCTTAAAGGCGGCAGGGATGGTTGAGCAGTTCTTC
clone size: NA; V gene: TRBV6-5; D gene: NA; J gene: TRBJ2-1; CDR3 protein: CASRPPGTPGNEQFF; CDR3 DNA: TGTGCCAGCAGACCCCCCGGGACACCCGGCAATGAGCAGTTCTTC
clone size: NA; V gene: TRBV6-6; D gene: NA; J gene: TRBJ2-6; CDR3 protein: CASSYQTTGANVLTF; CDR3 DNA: TGTGCCAGCAGTTACCAGACAACTGGGGCCAACGTCCTGACTTTC
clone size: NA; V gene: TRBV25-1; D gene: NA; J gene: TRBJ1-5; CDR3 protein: CASRETGSNQPQHF; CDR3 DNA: TGTGCCAGCAGAGAGACGGGTAGCAATCAGCCCCAGCATTTT
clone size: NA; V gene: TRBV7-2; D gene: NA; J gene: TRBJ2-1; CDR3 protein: CASSPAAVDNEQFF; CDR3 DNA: TGTGCCAGCAGCCCCGCGGCGGTGGACAATGAGCAGTTCTTC
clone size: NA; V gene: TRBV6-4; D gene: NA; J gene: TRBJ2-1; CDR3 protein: CASSGGGSYNEQFF; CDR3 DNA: TGTGCCAGCAGCGGGGGTGGATCGTACAATGAGCAGTTCTTC
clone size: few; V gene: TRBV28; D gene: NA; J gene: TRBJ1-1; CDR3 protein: CASSWGGTEAFF; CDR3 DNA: TGTGCCAGCAGTTGGGGGGGCACTGAAGCTTTCTTT
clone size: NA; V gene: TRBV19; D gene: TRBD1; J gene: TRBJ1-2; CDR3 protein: CASNDRGQLDGYTF; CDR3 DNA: TGTGCCAGTAACGACAGGGGGCAGCTAGATGGCTACACCTTC
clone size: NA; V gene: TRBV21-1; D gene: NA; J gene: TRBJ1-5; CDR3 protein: CASSKIRLQASNQPQHF; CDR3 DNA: TGTGCCAGCAGCAAAATTCGGCTACAGGCTAGCAATCAGCCCCAGCATTTT
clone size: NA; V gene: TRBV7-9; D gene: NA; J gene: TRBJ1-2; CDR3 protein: CASSLLGRNYGYTF; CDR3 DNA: TGTGCCAGCAGCTTATTGGGACGTAACTATGGCTACACCTTC
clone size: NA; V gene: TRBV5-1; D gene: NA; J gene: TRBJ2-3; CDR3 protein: CASSLVPADTQYF; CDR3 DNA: TGCGCCAGCAGCTTGGTACCCGCAGATACGCAGTATTTT
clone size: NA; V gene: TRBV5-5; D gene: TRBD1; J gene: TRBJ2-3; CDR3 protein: CASSLGTGARTDTQYF; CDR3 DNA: TGTGCCAGCAGCCTTGGGACAGGGGCACGCACAGATACGCAGTATTTT
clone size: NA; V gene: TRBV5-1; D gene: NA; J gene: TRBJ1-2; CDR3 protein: CASSSDPGALSYGYTF; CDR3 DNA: TGCGCCAGCAGCTCCGACCCAGGAGCGCTCTCCTATGGCTACACCTTC
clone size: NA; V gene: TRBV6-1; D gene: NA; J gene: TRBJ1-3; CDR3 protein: CASSFGGTIYF; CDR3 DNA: TGTGCCAGCAGCTTCGGGGGCACCATATATTTT
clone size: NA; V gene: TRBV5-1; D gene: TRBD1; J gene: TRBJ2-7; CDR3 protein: CASRPGTGAYEQYF; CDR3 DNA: TGCGCCAGCAGGCCCGGGACAGGGGCCTACGAGCAGTACTTC